This T cell receptor (beta chain) was documented in a study of T cells in Graves' hyperthyroidism and ophthalmopathy. Overall study findings and caveats: Blood also held most thyroid clonotypes expanded beyond 0.001. Ophthalmopathy, which appeared later, was predicted by the model a median around 6.9 months before onset.

What was amplified from RNA transcripts were TCR beta CDR3 regions. Primed by the HTBI set, a first-round RT-PCR was run on the TCR CDR3. Each CDR3 protein is one row after TCRdb ran MiXCR on the multiplex PCR reads. The top ten clones hold roughly 7.9% of a sample with 250,000 to 300,000 distinct CDR3 sequences, about an eighth of them seen once. Germline CDR1 is SNHLY and CDR2 is FYNNEI. Trimming took 7 bases from V and 9 from J, leaving 28 bases between them. The CDR3 has 17 residues. A word on this clonotype: The antigen remains unidentified.

The study excluded patients with uncontrolled infection, other autoimmune disease, pregnancy or lactation. Out of approximately 10 ml of fresh peripheral blood came the PBMCs. The sequence derives from a woman between 40 and 55 years old with Graves' hyperthyroidism. The chain has TRBV2 and TRBJ2-1, with D tentatively TRBD1 or TRBD2 (7 bases each). Sequencing input: blood. CDR3 protein: CASKDPGQGGKGAEQFF. The CDR3 DNA follows: TGTGCCAGCAAAGATCCGGGGCAGGGGGGGAAAGGGGCTGAGCAGTTCTTC.